The 8 T cell receptor beta chains listed next were all sequenced from one sample in a study of Ad26.COV2.S vaccination and SARS-CoV-2 variants. Produced via immunoSEQ multiplex PCR; TCRdb's table is partial and in-frame only. This sample has approximately 410,000 clones, with 92% found just once. Indicated treatment: around 19 received Ad26.COV2.S at low or high dose, single or two shots; a few received placebo; per-sample allocation not given. Specimen acquisition occurred on day 63 following the initial vaccine or placebo injection. The material was peripheral blood, obtained in a trial of Ad26.COV2.S vaccine versus placebo. The receptor source for this set is a person between 18 and 60 years old who received the Ad26.COV2.S COVID-19 vaccine or a placebo.

This chain joins TRBV9 and TRBJ2-1; D is perhaps TRBD1 or TRBD2 (5 bases each). Trimming took 2 bases from V and 8 from J, leaving 11 bases between them. The CDR3 is 13 residues long. Germline V gene data show CDR1 as SGDLS and CDR2 as YYNGEE. CDR3 protein: CASSVYRGDEQFF. In DNA, the CDR3 is TGTGCCAGCAGCGTTTACCGGGGCGATGAGCAGTTCTTC.

This clone was seen only once. The V and J genes are TRBV4-3 and TRBJ2-5; 7 nucleotides line up with TRBD2. After removal of 0 bases from V and 5 bases from J, the junction contained 6 bases not matched to a gene. The CDR3 length is 15 residues. From germline, CDR1 is LGHNA and CDR2 YSLEER. CDR3 protein: CASSQEGQGGETQYF. CDR3 bases: TGCGCCAGCAGCCAAGAAGGGCAGGGAGGGGAGACCCAGTACTTC.

This CDR3 is CASKGTPNTEAFF. In DNA, the CDR3 is TGTGCCAGCAAGGGGACCCCGAACACTGAAGCTTTCTTT. The rearrangement links TRBV7-9 to TRBJ1-1, with a possible D match to TRBD1 (5 bases). The CDR3 sequence is 13 residues long. V shed 7 bases and J shed 1 base, with 10 bases lying between them. CDR1 is SEHNR and CDR2 is FQNEAQ in the germline V gene (reference sequence).

The chain employs TRBV5-4 and TRBJ1-5, with D possibly matching TRBD1 (6 bases). CDR1 and CDR2 from the germline V gene are SGHNT and YYREEE (reference sequence). Between the trimmed V and J ends, which lost 0 bases and 2 bases, there was a span of 6 bases. The CDR3 extends over 14 amino acids. The CDR3 DNA reads as TGTGCCAGCAGCTTGGCAGGGGGCAATCAGCCCCAGCATTTT. Its protein is CASSLAGGNQPQHF.

The chain recombines TRBV27 with TRBJ2-1; D is perhaps TRBD1 (6 bases). The ends were cut back, 3 bases at V and 9 bases at J, with 12 bases in the middle. CDR1 is MNHEY and CDR2 is SMNVEV in the germline V gene (reference sequence). The CDR3 loop spans 13 amino acids. The CDR3 sequence: CASSFQGGAEQFF. The CDR3 coding sequence is TGTGCCAGCAGTTTTCAAGGGGGTGCTGAGCAGTTCTTC.

This clone appeared once. The chain recombines TRBV7-9 with TRBJ1-4; 8 positions match TRBD1. Germline V gene data show CDR1 as SEHNR and CDR2 as FQNEAQ (reference sequence). Trimming removed 5 bases from V and 2 bases from J; junction bases left unmatched: 7. The CDR3 totals 16 residues. CDR3 DNA: TGTGCCAGCAGCCCGGGGACAGGTGTTACTAATGAAAAACTGTTTTTT. Translation: CASSPGTGVTNEKLFF.

The chain links TRBV2 to TRBJ2-7, with TRBD1 matching 10 bases. From germline, CDR1 is SNHLY and CDR2 FYNNEI. Trimming took 6 bases from V and 7 from J; bases not matched to a gene: 6. This CDR3 has 13 residues. This CDR3 reads CASRGDRGGEQYF. The CDR3 DNA reads as TGTGCCAGCAGAGGGGACAGGGGAGGTGAGCAGTACTTC.

V and J are TRBV7-2 and TRBJ1-1, with D unresolved. Germline lookup yields CDR1 SGHTA and CDR2 FQGNSA. V lost 5 bases to trimming and J lost 1 base, with 5 bases between them. The CDR3 spans 12 residues. This CDR3 reads CASSISNTEAFF. The CDR3 nucleotides read TGTGCCAGCAGCATCTCGAACACTGAAGCTTTCTTT.